This T cell receptor (beta chain) appears in the sequencing data of a study of cytomegalovirus exposure and HLA in healthy donors. PCR involved 60 Vbeta and 13 Jbeta primers. In the study's own analysis: It was a later analysis that counted 79 million or so unique TCR beta chains, of which roughly 11 million were shared. Measured with immunoSEQ multiplex PCR; TCRdb has only the in-frame clones, and not every one. V, J and clone size were drawn from that table, and D and trimming were deduced from the DNA. This table holds over 120,000 clones, around 80% found once. General observations from the study: It was reported in a later analysis that an Asian-associated ancestry cluster showed fewer N-insertions than the approximately 690-donor mean.

In the case of this clone: Its antigen is currently unknown.

Trimming removed 2 bases at V and 3 bases at J, with 7 bases between. This CDR3 has 13 amino acids. Germline-derived CDR1 and CDR2 are LNHDA and SQIVND (reference sequence). The chain recombines TRBV19 with TRBJ1-1; no firm D call. The TCR comes from a young man in good health and CMV-seropositive. Sequencing input: PBMCs. CDR3: CASSIKEHTEAFF. Here the CDR3 DNA reads TGTGCCAGTAGTATAAAGGAGCACACTGAAGCTTTCTTT.